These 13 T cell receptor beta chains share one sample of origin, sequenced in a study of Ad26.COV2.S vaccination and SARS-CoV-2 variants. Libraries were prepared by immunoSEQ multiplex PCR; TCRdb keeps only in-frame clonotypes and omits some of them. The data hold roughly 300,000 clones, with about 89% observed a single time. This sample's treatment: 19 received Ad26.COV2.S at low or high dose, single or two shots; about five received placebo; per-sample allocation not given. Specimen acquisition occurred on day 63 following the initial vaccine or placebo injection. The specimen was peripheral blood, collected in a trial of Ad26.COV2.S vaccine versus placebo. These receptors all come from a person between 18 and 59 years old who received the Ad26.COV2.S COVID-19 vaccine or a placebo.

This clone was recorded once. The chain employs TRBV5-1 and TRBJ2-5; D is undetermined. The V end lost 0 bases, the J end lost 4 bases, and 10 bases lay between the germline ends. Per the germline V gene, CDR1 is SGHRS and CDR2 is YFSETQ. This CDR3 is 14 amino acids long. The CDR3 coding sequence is TGCGCCAGCAGCTTGGGAGGAGTGGGAGAGACCCAGTACTTC. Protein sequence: CASSLGGVGETQYF.

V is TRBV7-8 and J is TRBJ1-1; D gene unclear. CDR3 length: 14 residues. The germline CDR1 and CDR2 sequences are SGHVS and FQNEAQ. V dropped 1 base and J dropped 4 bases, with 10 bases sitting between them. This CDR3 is CASSLGFGFTEAFF. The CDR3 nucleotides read TGTGCCAGCAGCTTAGGGTTTGGGTTCACTGAAGCTTTCTTT.

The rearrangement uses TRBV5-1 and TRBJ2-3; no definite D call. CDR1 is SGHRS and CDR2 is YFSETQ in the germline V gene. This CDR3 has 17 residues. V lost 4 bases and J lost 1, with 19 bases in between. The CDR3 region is CASSRKTILGGTDTQYF. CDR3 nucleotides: TGCGCCAGCAGCCGTAAAACCATTCTAGGTGGCACAGATACGCAGTATTTT.

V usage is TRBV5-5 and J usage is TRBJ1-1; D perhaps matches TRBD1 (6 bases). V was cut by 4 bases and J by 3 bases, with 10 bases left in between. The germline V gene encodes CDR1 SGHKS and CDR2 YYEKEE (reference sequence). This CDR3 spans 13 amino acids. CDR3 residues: CASSLDRYTEAFF. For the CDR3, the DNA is TGTGCCAGCAGCCTTGACAGGTACACTGAAGCTTTCTTT.

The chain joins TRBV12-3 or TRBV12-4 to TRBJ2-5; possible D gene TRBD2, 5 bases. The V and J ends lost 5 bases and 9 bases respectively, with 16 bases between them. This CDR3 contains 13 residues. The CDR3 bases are TGTGCCAGCAGTGAAGGAGGCATCGGGTCCCAGTACTTC. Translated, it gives CASSEGGIGSQYF.

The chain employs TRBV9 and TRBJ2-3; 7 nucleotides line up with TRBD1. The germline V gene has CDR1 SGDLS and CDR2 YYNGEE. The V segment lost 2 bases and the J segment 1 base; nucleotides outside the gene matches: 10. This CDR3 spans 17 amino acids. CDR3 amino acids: CASSVVGRGLGTDTQYF. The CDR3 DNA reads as TGTGCCAGCAGCGTCGTAGGTAGGGGGCTCGGCACAGATACGCAGTATTTT.

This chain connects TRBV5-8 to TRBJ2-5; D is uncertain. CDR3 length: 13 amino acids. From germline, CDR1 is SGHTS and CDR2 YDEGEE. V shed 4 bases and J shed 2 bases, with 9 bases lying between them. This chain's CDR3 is CASSRTEQETQYF. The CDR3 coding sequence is TGTGCCAGCAGCCGCACAGAACAAGAGACCCAGTACTTC.

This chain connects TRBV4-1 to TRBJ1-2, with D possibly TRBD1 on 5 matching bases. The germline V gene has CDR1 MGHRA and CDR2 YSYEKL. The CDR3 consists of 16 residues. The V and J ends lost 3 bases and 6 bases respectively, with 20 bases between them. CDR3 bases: TGCGCCAGCAGCCAGCCTACAGGCCCCTTGAGAGATGGCTACACCTTC. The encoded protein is CASSQPTGPLRDGYTF.

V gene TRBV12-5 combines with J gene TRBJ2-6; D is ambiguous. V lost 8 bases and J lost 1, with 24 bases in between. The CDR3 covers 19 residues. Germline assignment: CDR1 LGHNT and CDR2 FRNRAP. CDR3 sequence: CASPSDRAKSKSGANVLTF. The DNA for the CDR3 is TGTGCTAGTCCCTCTGATAGAGCCAAGTCCAAATCTGGGGCCAACGTCCTGACTTTC.

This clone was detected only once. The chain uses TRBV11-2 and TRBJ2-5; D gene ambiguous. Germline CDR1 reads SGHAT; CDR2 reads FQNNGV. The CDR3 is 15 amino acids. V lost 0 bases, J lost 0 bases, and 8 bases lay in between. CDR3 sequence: CASSLDSANQETQYF. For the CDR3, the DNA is TGTGCCAGCAGCTTAGACTCAGCGAACCAAGAGACCCAGTACTTC.

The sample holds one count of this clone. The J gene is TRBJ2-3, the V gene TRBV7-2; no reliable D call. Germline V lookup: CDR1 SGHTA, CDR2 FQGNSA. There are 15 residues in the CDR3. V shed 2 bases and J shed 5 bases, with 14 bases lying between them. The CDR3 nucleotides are TGTGCCAGCAGCTTAAGCGCGTCTCTGGGAGATACGCAGTATTTT. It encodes CASSLSASLGDTQYF. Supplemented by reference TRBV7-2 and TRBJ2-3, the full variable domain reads GAGVSQSPSNKVTEKGKDVELRCDPISGHTALYWYRQSLGQGLEFLIYFQGNSAPDKSGLPSDRFSAERTGGSVSTLTIQRTQQEDSAVYLCASSLSASLGDTQYFGPGTRLTVL.

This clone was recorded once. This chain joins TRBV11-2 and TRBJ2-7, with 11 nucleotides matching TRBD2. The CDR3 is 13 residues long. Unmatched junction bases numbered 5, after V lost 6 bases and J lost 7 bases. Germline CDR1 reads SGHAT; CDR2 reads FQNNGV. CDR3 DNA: TGTGCCAGCAGAGTGGCTAGCGGGAGGGAGCAGTACTTC. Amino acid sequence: CASRVASGREQYF.

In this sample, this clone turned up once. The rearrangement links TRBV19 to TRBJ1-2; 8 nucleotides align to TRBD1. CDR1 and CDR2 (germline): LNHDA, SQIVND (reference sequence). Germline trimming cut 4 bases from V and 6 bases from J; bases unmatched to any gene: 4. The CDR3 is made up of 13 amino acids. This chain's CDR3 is CASSKDREDGYTF. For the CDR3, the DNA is TGTGCCAGTAGTAAGGACAGGGAGGATGGCTACACCTTC.